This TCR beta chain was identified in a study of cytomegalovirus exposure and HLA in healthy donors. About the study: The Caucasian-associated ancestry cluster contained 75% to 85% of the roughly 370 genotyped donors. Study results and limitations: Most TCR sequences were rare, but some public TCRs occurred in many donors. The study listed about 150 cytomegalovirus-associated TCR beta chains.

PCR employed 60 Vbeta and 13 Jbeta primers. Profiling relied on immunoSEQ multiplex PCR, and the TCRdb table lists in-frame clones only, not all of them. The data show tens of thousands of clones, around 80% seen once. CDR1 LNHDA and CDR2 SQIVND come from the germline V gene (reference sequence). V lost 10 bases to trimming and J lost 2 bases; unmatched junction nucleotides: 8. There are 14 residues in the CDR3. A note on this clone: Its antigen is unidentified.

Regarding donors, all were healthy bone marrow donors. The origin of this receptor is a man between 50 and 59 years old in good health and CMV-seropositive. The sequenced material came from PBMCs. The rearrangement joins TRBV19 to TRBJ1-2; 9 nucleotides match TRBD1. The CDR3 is CATGGTGKNYGYTF. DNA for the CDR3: TGTGCCACCGGAGGGACAGGGAAGAACTATGGCTACACCTTC.